This TCR beta chain was obtained from a study of CD8 T cells in ankylosing spondylitis. Study-level findings and limits: Among TCR beta sequences, a motif of under ten highly homologous variants appeared characteristic of ankylosing spondylitis blood. In ankylosing spondylitis patients, matched synovial fluid reportedly showed significant enrichment of disease-linked clones. Those disease-linked clones were CD8+; they were also relatively rare in peripheral blood.

The CDR3 has 15 amino acids. Germline CDR1 and CDR2: SGHDT and YYEEEE. Deletions cut 4 bases from V and 5 bases from J, with 18 bases between. This clonotype was seen ten or more times. Its matching antigen is unknown. TCRdb called the 5' RACE reads again in MiXCR, with one record for every CDR3 protein. Among about 160,000 distinct CDR3 sequences listed, about 17% were seen once. This clonotype was obtained from a male donor with ankylosing spondylitis or in good health (not recorded which). The specimen was blood, either unsorted or a sorted T cell fraction (not recorded which). The V and J genes are TRBV5-6 and TRBJ1-2; possibly TRBD1 for D (5 bases). The CDR3 DNA follows: TGTGCCAGCAGCGAGCCGGGGGGATGGCTTTATGGCTACACCTTC. Translated: CASSEPGGWLYGYTF. Complete variable domain (other parts from reference TRBV5-6 and TRBJ1-2): DAGVTQSPTHLIKTRGQQVTLRCSPKSGHDTVSWYQQALGQGPQFIFQYYEEEERQRGNFPDRFSGHQFPNYSSELNVNALLLGDSALYLCASSEPGGWLYGYTFGSGTRLTVV.